The next 21 T cell receptor beta chains were all read from a single sample in a study of cytomegalovirus exposure and HLA in healthy donors. It was with 60 Vbeta and 13 Jbeta primers that the PCR ran. Clones were sequenced by immunoSEQ multiplex PCR, and TCRdb holds only the in-frame ones, with some missing. Of around 95,000 clones detected, under 85% appear once; the ten largest clones hold under 4.5%. Material for sequencing was PBMCs. These receptors were taken from a female donor in good health and CMV-seropositive.

The chain joins TRBV5-4 to TRBJ1-4; D uncertain. The CDR3 length is 15 residues. The V gene's germline CDR1 is SGHNT and CDR2 YYREEE (reference sequence). V dropped 3 bases and J dropped 3 bases, with 12 bases sitting between them. CDR3 bases: TGTGCCAGCAGCTCAGCGGGGAGGGCTAATGAAAAACTGTTTTTT. As protein: CASSSAGRANEKLFF.

The V gene is TRBV19, the J gene TRBJ1-2, with unresolved D. This CDR3 has 14 residues. The V and J ends lost 7 bases and 4 bases respectively, with 16 bases between them. CDR1 LNHDA and CDR2 SQIVND come from the germline V gene (reference sequence). This chain's CDR3 is CASTLVGSSYGYTF. In nucleotides, the CDR3 is TGTGCCAGTACCCTAGTGGGGAGCTCCTATGGCTACACCTTC.

This chain's CDR3 is CASSLYSEQYF. CDR3 DNA sequence: TGTGCCAGCAGCTTATATTCCGAGCAGTACTTC. The J gene is TRBJ2-7, the V gene TRBV5-4; unclear D gene. V lost 2 bases and J 6 bases, leaving 6 bases between the germline ends. The CDR3 length is 11 residues. The germline V gene has CDR1 SGHNT and CDR2 YYREEE (reference sequence).

The chain recombines TRBV7-2 with TRBJ1-4; D is possibly TRBD1 (5 bases). The CDR3 runs to 13 residues. V was cut by 5 bases and J by 3 bases, with 7 bases left in between. Germline CDR1 is SGHTA and CDR2 is FQGNSA. CDR3: CASSQGPNEKLFF. As DNA, the CDR3 is TGTGCCAGCAGCCAGGGTCCTAATGAAAAACTGTTTTTT.

This clone was counted once. The chain couples TRBV4-2 to TRBJ1-1; no clear D. Germline lookup yields CDR1 LGHNA and CDR2 YNFKEQ. V was clipped by 0 bases and J by 6 bases, with 8 bases between them. The CDR3 contains 13 residues. CDR3 residues: CASSQESGSEAFF. The CDR3 DNA sequence: TGTGCCAGCAGCCAAGAATCGGGTTCTGAAGCTTTCTTT.

This clone has just a few counts. This chain uses TRBV18 with TRBJ2-7, with TRBD2 matching 7 bases. The CDR3 runs 14 residues. V lost 3 bases to trimming and J lost 2 bases; unmatched junction nucleotides: 4. The germline V gene encodes CDR1 KGHSH and CDR2 LQKENI. The CDR3 here is CASSPSGYPYEQYF. The CDR3, as DNA: TGTGCCAGCTCACCTAGCGGGTACCCCTACGAGCAGTACTTC.

The rearrangement uses TRBV4-1 and TRBJ2-1; 9 bases fit TRBD2. This CDR3 has 15 amino acids. In germline, CDR1 is MGHRA, CDR2 YSYEKL. V trimming: 4 bases; J trimming: 5 bases; junction bases outside the gene matches: 6. The CDR3 DNA sequence: TGCGCCAGCAGCCCCCTTCCTAGCGGGAACAATGAGCAGTTCTTC. It specifies CASSPLPSGNNEQFF.

The V call is TRBV28, the J call TRBJ1-2, with a tentative D call TRBD1 (5 bases). CDR1 and CDR2 from the germline V gene are MDHEN and SYDVKM. The CDR3 is made up of 14 amino acids. The V end was cut by 1 base, the J end by 5 bases, with 11 bases between. In nucleotides, the CDR3 is TGTGCCAGCAGTTTATCCCGACAGCAATATGGCTACACCTTC. Protein: CASSLSRQQYGYTF.

V gene TRBV7-6 combines with J gene TRBJ2-7; TRBD2 matches 8 bases. CDR1 is SGHVS, CDR2 FNYEAQ, per germline. V shed 1 base and J 1 base; nucleotides not matched to a gene: 3. This CDR3 comprises 15 residues. The CDR3 DNA is TGTGCCAGCAGCTTAGACAGCGGGGGATCCTACGAGCAGTACTTC. The encoded protein is CASSLDSGGSYEQYF.

The chain is built from TRBV6-5 and TRBJ1-1; a weak D match, TRBD1 (5 bases). Germline values: CDR1 MNHEY, CDR2 SVGAGI. The CDR3 is made up of 12 amino acids. The V and J ends lost 4 bases and 9 bases respectively, with 12 bases between them. DNA for the CDR3: TGTGCCAGCAGTTTATGGGAGGGGAAAGCTTTCTTT. Its protein is CASSLWEGKAFF.

The V call is TRBV2, the J call TRBJ2-3; TRBD1 matches 8 bases. Germline-derived CDR1 and CDR2 are SNHLY and FYNNEI. J gave up 4 bases and V 7 bases, and 16 bases lay outside the gene matches. The CDR3 sequence is 17 residues long. The CDR3 DNA is TGTGCCAGCACCAGAAGTTACGCAGGGGGCCGATCAGATACGCAGTATTTT. Its translation is CASTRSYAGGRSDTQYF.

The V call is TRBV7-9, the J call TRBJ2-1; TRBD2 matches 7 bases. Germline CDR1 is SEHNR and CDR2 is FQNEAQ (reference sequence). The CDR3 loop spans 15 amino acids. The V segment lost 2 bases and the J segment 7 bases; nucleotides outside the gene matches: 8. In DNA form, the CDR3 reads TGTGCCAGCAGCTTAACGGTGGGGGGGTGGAATGAGCAGTTCTTC. This sequence encodes CASSLTVGGWNEQFF.

This chain joins TRBV7-9 and TRBJ1-2; D is uncertain. CDR3 length equals 14 residues. In germline, CDR1 is SEHNR, CDR2 FQNEAQ (reference sequence). Trimming left V 4 bases short and J 6 bases short, with 15 bases between. Here the CDR3 reads CASSSWMRAHGYTF. The CDR3 DNA is TGTGCCAGCAGCTCCTGGATGAGGGCCCATGGCTACACCTTC.

The rearrangement links TRBV6-5 to TRBJ1-1; TRBD1 aligns across 10 bases. This CDR3 has 15 residues. Germline V gene lookup returns CDR1 MNHEY and CDR2 SVGAGI. The ends lost 6 bases at V and 1 base at J; junction bases unmatched: 5. As DNA, the CDR3 is TGTGCCAGCAGCCGGGACAGGGGCGGGAACACTGAAGCTTTCTTT. Its translation: CASSRDRGGNTEAFF.

The V gene is TRBV2, the J gene TRBJ2-5; 9 positions match TRBD2. The ends lost 3 bases at V and 2 bases at J; junction bases unmatched: 7. Germline lookup yields CDR1 SNHLY and CDR2 FYNNEI. The CDR3 is made up of 16 amino acids. In nucleotides, the CDR3 is TGTGCCAGCAGTGAGGGGCTAGCGGGGTGGCAAGAGACCCAGTACTTC. It is translated as CASSEGLAGWQETQYF.

The rearrangement uses TRBV28 and TRBJ2-7; D gene ambiguous. V gave up 3 bases and J gave up 0 bases, with 9 bases separating them. Per the germline V gene, CDR1 is MDHEN and CDR2 is SYDVKM. The CDR3 sequence is 14 residues long. The CDR3 protein is CASSFLNPSYEQYF. In DNA, the CDR3 is TGTGCCAGCAGTTTTTTAAATCCCTCCTACGAGCAGTACTTC.

This chain connects TRBV11-2 to TRBJ2-7; 12 bases line up with TRBD2. The germline V gene has CDR1 SGHAT and CDR2 FQNNGV. CDR3 length equals 14 residues. The ends lost 5 bases at V and 5 bases at J; junction bases unmatched: 4. CDR3 sequence: CASSKWTSGDEQYF. The CDR3 DNA follows: TGTGCCAGCAGCAAATGGACTAGCGGGGACGAGCAGTACTTC.

There are a few counts of this clone. The V and J genes are TRBV6-6 and TRBJ1-1; 10 bases match TRBD1. With 5 bases clipped from V and 3 bases from J, the junction kept 3 bases outside the gene matches. CDR3 length equals 14 residues. CDR1 and CDR2 from the germline V gene are MNHNY and SVGAGI (reference sequence). CDR3 DNA: TGTGCCAGCAGTGCTGACAGGGGGCACACTGAAGCTTTCTTT. Translation gives CASSADRGHTEAFF.

This chain joins TRBV28 and TRBJ2-3; TRBD2 aligns across 10 bases. Germline lookup yields CDR1 MDHEN and CDR2 SYDVKM. The trim removed 5 bases at V and 2 bases at J, leaving 7 bases unmatched. The CDR3 extends over 16 amino acids. Written as DNA, the CDR3 is TGTGCCAGCAGTCCAAATAGCGGGAGGACCACAGATACGCAGTATTTT. Its translation: CASSPNSGRTTDTQYF.

CDR3 in amino acids: CASRSRGGGTEAFF. CDR3 in DNA: TGTGCCTCTAGGAGCAGGGGAGGGGGCACTGAAGCTTTCTTT. This rearrangement joins TRBV2 to TRBJ1-1; D possibly corresponds to TRBD1 (6 bases). With 11 bases removed from V and 4 bases from J, the gap between germline ends came to 20 bases. The V gene's germline CDR1 is SNHLY and CDR2 FYNNEI. The CDR3 runs 14 residues.

The chain employs TRBV6-1 and TRBJ1-2; 10 nucleotides align to TRBD1. The CDR3 runs to 14 residues. With 11 bases clipped from V and 8 bases from J, the junction kept 14 bases outside the gene matches. The germline V gene has CDR1 MNHNS and CDR2 SASEGT. CDR3 DNA sequence: TGTGCCGGAGAGGGATTCGGGACAGGGGTCGGCTACACCTTC. This translates into CAGEGFGTGVGYTF.